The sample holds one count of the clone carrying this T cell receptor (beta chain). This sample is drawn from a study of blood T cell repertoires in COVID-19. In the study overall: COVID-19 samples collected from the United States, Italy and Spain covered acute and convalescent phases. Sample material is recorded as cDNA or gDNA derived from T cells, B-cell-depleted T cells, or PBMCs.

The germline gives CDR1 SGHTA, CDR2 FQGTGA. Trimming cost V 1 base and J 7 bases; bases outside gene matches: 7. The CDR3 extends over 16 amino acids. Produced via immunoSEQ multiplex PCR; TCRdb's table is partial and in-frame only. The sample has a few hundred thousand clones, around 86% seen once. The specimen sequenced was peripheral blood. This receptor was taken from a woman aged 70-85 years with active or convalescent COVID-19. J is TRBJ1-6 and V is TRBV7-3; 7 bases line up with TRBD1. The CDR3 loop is CASSLSPGGGNSPLHF. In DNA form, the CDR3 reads TGTGCCAGCAGCTTAAGCCCGGGAGGGGGCAATTCACCCCTCCACTTT.